This T cell receptor (beta chain) was found in a study of OX40 agonist ivuxolimab in advanced cancers. Generated by immunoSEQ multiplex PCR, the TCRdb table keeps only in-frame clones and is missing some. Among about 66,000 clones listed, 87% were seen once. Study-wide points: It was not determined which antigens were specifically recognized by the peripheral T cells that had undergone clonal expansion.

About this clone itself: Its specificity is not known.

The length of the CDR3 is 13 residues. Trimming removed 6 bases at V and 7 bases at J, with 15 bases between. Germline V gives CDR1 MNHEY, CDR2 SVGAGI. The specimen comprised CD4+ or CD8+ T cells sorted from blood, sampled in a trial of the OX40 agonist ivuxolimab. The sequence derives from an adult with an advanced solid tumor such as melanoma, head and neck, liver or kidney cancer. This chain uses TRBV6-5 with TRBJ1-2; D is undetermined. The CDR3 loop is CASSDREESGYTF. In nucleotides, the CDR3 is TGTGCCAGCAGCGATAGGGAGGAATCTGGCTACACCTTC.